The 18 T cell receptor beta chains in this list originate from one sample, sequenced in a study of tumor-infiltrating lymphocytes in localized non-small cell lung cancer. Data came from immunoSEQ multiplex PCR; TCRdb stores just in-frame clones and leaves some out. The table has over 10,000 clones, roughly 66% seen once. Material for sequencing was uninvolved lung tissue not adjacent to the tumor. Every receptor here comes from a human donor with non-small cell lung cancer.

This sequence joins TRBV4-3 and TRBJ1-5; D gene uncertain. V lost 0 bases to trimming and J lost 2 bases, with 8 bases between them. The CDR3 sequence is 15 residues long. CDR1 is LGHNA, CDR2 YSLEER, per germline. The DNA of the CDR3 is TGCGCCAGCAGCCAAGATCGGCAGCGCAATCAGCCCCAGCATTTT. Its translation: CASSQDRQRNQPQHF.

The chain uses TRBV10-1 and TRBJ2-7; 11 nucleotides align to TRBD2. The germline CDR1 and CDR2 sequences are WNHNN and SYGVQD (reference sequence). The CDR3 is made up of 16 amino acids. The trim removed 6 bases at V and 0 bases at J, leaving 7 bases unmatched. Here the CDR3 DNA reads TGCGCCAGCAGCTTATCTAGCGGGAGGTACTCCTACGAGCAGTACTTC. It codes for CASSLSSGRYSYEQYF.

The chain employs TRBV11-2 and TRBJ2-5; 7 bases map to TRBD1. Germline CDR1 reads SGHAT; CDR2 reads FQNNGV. The V segment lost 5 bases and the J segment 3 bases; nucleotides outside the gene matches: 6. The CDR3 totals 14 residues. CDR3 residues: CASSADREKETQYF. The CDR3 bases are TGTGCCAGCAGCGCCGACAGGGAGAAAGAGACCCAGTACTTC.

CDR3 bases: TGTGCCAGCAGTGATAGTATCTCGGGGGGGAGCAATCAGCCCCAGCATTTT. Translation gives CASSDSISGGSNQPQHF. The V call is TRBV6-1, the J call TRBJ1-5, with a weak D call TRBD1 (5 bases). The CDR3 extends over 17 amino acids. CDR1 and CDR2 (germline): MNHNS, SASEGT. Trimming pared 3 bases from V and 1 base from J, leaving 16 bases between.

This clone was detected only a few times. Here the CDR3 reads CASSLEDIRGYEQYF. The CDR3 DNA is TGTGCCAGCAGCTTAGAAGATATCCGGGGCTACGAGCAGTACTTC. V is TRBV11-2 and J is TRBJ2-7; D may be TRBD2 (5 bases). The CDR3 has 15 amino acids. Deletions cut 0 bases from V and 3 bases from J, with 12 bases between. Per the germline V gene, CDR1 is SGHAT and CDR2 is FQNNGV.

The gene calls are TRBV10-1 and TRBJ1-1, with a possible D match to TRBD1 (6 bases). CDR3 size: 15 residues. V lost 6 bases and J lost 1, with 15 bases in between. The germline CDR1 and CDR2 sequences are WNHNN and SYGVQD (reference sequence). The CDR3 here is CASRYRVRGNTEAFF. CDR3 DNA sequence: TGCGCCAGCAGGTACAGGGTCCGGGGGAACACTGAAGCTTTCTTT.

V gene TRBV5-1 combines with J gene TRBJ2-5; a possible D gene is TRBD1 (6 bases). Germline assignment: CDR1 SGHRS and CDR2 YFSETQ. This CDR3 region has 15 residues. The V end lost 4 bases, the J end lost 4 bases, and 17 bases lay between the germline ends. CDR3 region: CASSTGHHTGETQYF. As DNA, the CDR3 is TGCGCCAGCAGCACGGGACACCATACGGGAGAGACCCAGTACTTC.

The CDR3 sequence is CASSMSLSIYNEQFF. For the CDR3, the DNA is TGTGCCAGTAGTATGTCACTGTCGATCTACAATGAGCAGTTCTTC. The gene calls are TRBV19 and TRBJ2-1; D remains ambiguous. CDR3 length: 15 amino acids. Germline V gene sequence: CDR1 LNHDA, CDR2 SQIVND (reference sequence). Trimming pared 3 bases from V and 3 bases from J, leaving 12 bases between.

The rearrangement joins TRBV6-6 to TRBJ1-2; D gene unclear. Germline V gene lookup returns CDR1 MNHNY and CDR2 SVGAGI (reference sequence). Trimming shortened V by 2 bases and J by 10 bases, and 14 bases separated the two germline ends. The CDR3 has 13 residues. The CDR3 bases are TGTGCCAGCAGTTACGGGCACCGGACTAACTACACCTTC. Amino acids: CASSYGHRTNYTF.

This clone was seen only a few times. The V and J genes are TRBV6-1 and TRBJ2-3; 9 bases align to TRBD2. The CDR3 runs to 14 residues. V lost 5 bases and J lost 5; bases outside the gene matches: 5. Germline CDR1 MNHNS, CDR2 SASEGT. The CDR3, as DNA: TGTGCCAGCAGTCTAGCGGGGAGGGAAGATACGCAGTATTTT. Residues: CASSLAGREDTQYF.

This sequence joins TRBV11-3 and TRBJ2-1; D ambiguous. Germline lookup yields CDR1 SGHNT and CDR2 YENEEA. This CDR3 has 13 amino acids. V shed 2 bases and J shed 6 bases, with 8 bases lying between them. CDR3 sequence reads: CASSLSSINEQFF. The DNA of the CDR3 is TGTGCCAGCAGCTTAAGTAGCATCAATGAGCAGTTCTTC.

The chain employs TRBV9 and TRBJ2-5; 7 bases line up with TRBD1. The junction had 4 bases not matched to a gene; V was cut back by 0 bases and J by 5 bases. The CDR3 has 14 amino acids. The germline V gene has CDR1 SGDLS and CDR2 YYNGEE. CDR3 DNA sequence: TGTGCCAGCAGCGTAGAGGGGGCCGGGGAGACCCAGTACTTC. This gives the protein CASSVEGAGETQYF.

CDR3: CASALSGLAKNIQYF. CDR3 sequence (DNA): TGTGCCAGCGCTTTATCCGGATTAGCCAAAAACATTCAGTACTTC. The J gene is TRBJ2-4, the V gene TRBV7-2; D gene uncertain. Germline V lookup: CDR1 SGHTA, CDR2 FQGNSA. Trimming took 8 bases from V and 0 from J, leaving 14 bases between them. The CDR3 spans 15 residues.

This clone showed up just a few times. The genes are TRBV7-2 and TRBJ1-2; D gene ambiguous. Trimming removed 5 bases at V and 4 bases at J, with 11 bases between. Germline V gene sequence: CDR1 SGHTA, CDR2 FQGNSA. The CDR3 sequence is 13 residues long. Here the CDR3 DNA reads TGTGCCAGCAGCCCCCCAGGAGGCTATGGCTACACCTTC. This codes for CASSPPGGYGYTF.

The chain is built from TRBV5-1 and TRBJ1-1, with D possibly TRBD1 on 5 matching bases. The V gene lost 0 bases and the J gene lost 2 bases, with 8 bases spanning the gap. The CDR3 is 14 residues long. The germline gives CDR1 SGHRS, CDR2 YFSETQ. DNA of the CDR3: TGCGCCAGCAGCTTGGCCGGGGGAAACACTGAAGCTTTCTTT. Encoded protein: CASSLAGGNTEAFF.

In its sample, this clone was seen once. The gene calls are TRBV7-8 and TRBJ2-1; 7 nucleotides match TRBD2. CDR1 is SGHVS and CDR2 is FQNEAQ in the germline V gene. V shed 1 base and J 4 bases; nucleotides not matched to a gene: 4. This CDR3 region has 15 residues. CDR3 in amino acids: CASSLGGRGYNEQFF. DNA for the CDR3: TGTGCCAGCAGCTTAGGGGGGAGGGGTTACAATGAGCAGTTCTTC.

V usage is TRBV27 and J usage is TRBJ2-6, with TRBD1 matching 7 bases. CDR1 and CDR2 (germline): MNHEY, SMNVEV (reference sequence). This CDR3 has 17 amino acids. The J segment lost 4 bases and the V segment lost 5 bases, leaving 11 bases of the junction unmatched. This CDR3 reads CASSPRPTGAGANVLTF. The CDR3 DNA sequence: TGTGCCAGCAGTCCCAGGCCCACAGGGGCAGGGGCCAACGTCCTGACTTTC.

The V gene is TRBV6-5, the J gene TRBJ1-4; D gene uncertain. Germline V gene data show CDR1 as MNHEY and CDR2 as SVGAGI. Trimming shortened V by 4 bases and J by 8 bases, and 17 bases separated the two germline ends. This CDR3 comprises 15 residues. The CDR3 region has the DNA TGTGCCAGCAGTTCCCCGAAGCGGTTTCGGGAAAAACTGTTTTTT. Translated, it gives CASSSPKRFREKLFF.